One TCR beta chain is described in this entry. The CDR3 runs to 15 residues. The source of the sample is a study of T cell changes during pregnancy in multiple sclerosis. The data were produced by immunoSEQ multiplex PCR, yet TCRdb's version contains in-frame clones alone and is incomplete. The sample lists some 40,000 clones; about 89% were seen once. The receptor was derived from a female donor with multiple sclerosis, enrolled in a pregnancy study. Sequenced material: CD4+ T cells from peripheral blood mononuclear cells, taken in the first trimester of pregnancy. The chain links TRBV21-1 to TRBJ2-7; the table calls TRBD1, which could not be checked here. TRBV21-1 is a pseudogene segment. CDR3 DNA: TGTGCCAGCAGCAAAAGAATAACAGAATACTACGAGCAGTACTTC. This gives the protein CASSKRITEYYEQYF.